This is a list of T cell receptor beta chains from one sample in a study. Using its own MiXCR run on the RT-PCR reads, TCRdb lists one record per CDR3 protein. The sample includes hundreds of thousands of distinct CDR3 sequences, approximately 15% of them seen just once. The sequenced sample was memory CD4+ T cells from blood. These receptors were collected from a female donor in good health, serving as a healthy control. The CDR3 runs from the conserved cysteine through the conserved F or W. The D gene is left open where the match is weak. Clone sizes are given selectively: once, few, many, or a class where the clone is expanded.

D gene,clone size,V gene,J gene,CDR3 protein,CDR3 DNA
NA,many,TRBV6-2/TRBV6-3,TRBJ2-1,CASSPHRGSYNEQFF,TGTGCCAGCAGTCCCCACCGGGGGTCCTACAATGAGCAGTTCTTC
TRBD2,few,TRBV4-3,TRBJ2-5,CASSQDWEGQETQYF,TGCGCCAGCAGCCAGGACTGGGAGGGGCAAGAGACCCAGTACTTC
NA,few,TRBV20-1,TRBJ2-4,CSAPVETAKNIQYF,TGCAGTGCGCCAGTGGAGACGGCCAAAAACATTCAGTACTTC
NA,NA,TRBV5-1,TRBJ2-7,CASSLGGITYEQYF,TGCGCCAGCAGCTTGGGCGGGATTACCTACGAGCAGTACTTC
TRBD1,few,TRBV28,TRBJ2-1,CASPPGQGAGNEQFF,TGTGCCAGCCCGCCGGGGCAGGGGGCAGGGAATGAGCAGTTCTTC
TRBD2,few,TRBV6-2/TRBV6-3,TRBJ2-1,CASSYTPGTSGRNEQFF,TGTGCCAGCAGTTATACCCCCGGGACTAGCGGGAGGAATGAGCAGTTCTTC
NA,NA,TRBV27,TRBJ2-1,CASSSEGSSYNEQFF,TGTGCCAGCAGTTCAGAAGGGAGCTCCTACAATGAGCAGTTCTTC
NA,NA,TRBV5-1,TRBJ2-7,CASSLGEALVEQYF,TGCGCCAGCAGCCTCGGGGAGGCCCTAGTCGAGCAGTACTTC
NA,NA,TRBV4-3,TRBJ1-5,CASSQDLQQPQHF,TGCGCCAGCAGCCAAGATCTGCAACAGCCCCAGCATTTT
NA,NA,TRBV3-1,TRBJ2-7,CASSQDFIYEQYF,TGTGCCAGCAGCCAAGACTTCATCTACGAGCAGTACTTC
NA,few,TRBV7-9,TRBJ2-1,CASSPSGDSGFF,TGTGCCAGCAGTCCCTCAGGGGATTCGGGGTTCTTC